This TCR beta chain appears in the sequencing data of a study of blood T cell repertoires in COVID-19 (dated by TCRdb to 2019 to 2021). As for the study more broadly: Samples covering the acute and convalescent phases of COVID-19 were provided by collaborators in the United States, Italy and Spain. The prospective study material was composed of cDNA or gDNA derived from T cells, B-cell-depleted T cells, or PBMCs. The dataset comprised deeply sampled blood TCRbeta repertoires from subjects exposed to, actively infected with, or recovered from COVID-19. The repertoires were released in a freely available public database meant as a resource for research on the immune response to SARS-CoV-2. Samples were obtained from the ongoing ImmuneRACE study (first 160 participants) and from roughly 1,300 subjects provided by 6 global collaborators. Sample metadata almost always included a de-identified subject ID, COVID-19 status, age in years and sex. HLA class I and class II types, where available, came from metadata supplied by the sample provider rather than from assay-based typing. Beyond this particular receptor, the publication reports: How much clinical and demographic metadata was included differed by source and by participant, and the metadata was provided uncurated.

Remarks on this clone: Its antigen has not been determined. No much larger clone is present one base from it, and per-base qualities are unavailable.

CDR1 and CDR2 are drawn from the germline V gene: MDHEN, SYDVKM. V loses 5 bases of germline sequence and J loses 7 bases, and the interval between the two ends is 15 bases. Spanning cysteine to phenylalanine, the CDR3 consists of 14 amino acids. The retained sequence is limited to the CDR3, 42 bases, with the frame set at the first base. TCRbeta CDR3 regions were amplified from genomic DNA using the immunoSEQ Assay, a bias-controlled multiplex PCR. On the study's bioinformatics: The number of nucleated cells in each sample was estimated from the amplification of reference gene primers within the assay. To quantify the absolute abundance of each unique TCRbeta CDR3 rearrangement, sequence reads were collapsed and filtered. For each sample, productive Simpson clonality was calculated as the square root of Simpson's diversity index across productive rearrangements. TCRdb limited this immuneACCESS table to in-frame rearrangements with V and J called. A share of clones is missing; checked studies link under half to unresolved V genes, and the rest is unexplained. For V, J and clone size, that table is used; D and trimming come from the DNA. This sample has roughly 50,000 clones in its table, and 84% of those were observed once. The ten largest clones take up 2.6% of the sample.

Collaborating institutions collected whole blood in K2EDTA tubes following their own protocols. For TCRbeta analysis, collaborators shipped samples as frozen whole blood, isolated PBMCs, or DNA extracted from either of those sample types. Sequenced input: peripheral blood. This TCR derives from a man in his forties or fifties with acute or convalescent COVID-19. The sequence joins TRBV28 to TRBJ2-1; the D gene identity is not certain. At the DNA level, the sequence is TGTGCCAGCAGTCGCGCTGATAGAGTGAATGAGCAGTTCTTC. Its translation reads: CASSRADRVNEQFF.